This entry lists 20 T cell receptor beta chains sequenced from one sample in a study of response to subunit inactivated influenza vaccine. TCRdb reprocessed the RT-PCR reads with MiXCR, giving one entry per CDR3 protein. The sample has 450,000 to 600,000 distinct CDR3 sequences, 6.5% to 8% seen once. The sequenced sample was PBMCs from blood, obtained 23 months after vaccination. The receptors were gathered from a man aged 50 to 75 who received an inactivated influenza vaccine.

At least ten counts were recorded for this clonotype. The gene calls are TRBV20-1 and TRBJ2-1; D gene ambiguous. CDR3 length: 12 amino acids. Trimming removed 5 bases from V and 6 bases from J, with 11 bases in between. Germline lookup yields CDR1 DFQATT and CDR2 SNEGSKA (reference sequence). CDR3 DNA: TGCAGTGCTGAGAGGCATAGCAATGAGCAGTTCTTC. Translation: CSAERHSNEQFF.

The chain combines TRBV4-3 with TRBJ2-5; tentative D call: TRBD1 (5 bases). The CDR3 loop spans 15 amino acids. V was cut by 0 bases and J by 4 bases, with 12 bases left in between. Germline-derived CDR1 and CDR2 are LGHNA and YSLEER. CDR3 amino acids: CASSQDRWTPETQYF. CDR3 nucleotide sequence: TGCGCCAGCAGCCAAGATCGCTGGACACCAGAGACCCAGTACTTC.

This rearrangement joins TRBV5-1 to TRBJ1-1; a weak D match, TRBD1 (6 bases). CDR3 length: 13 residues. Germline V gene data show CDR1 as SGHRS and CDR2 as YFSETQ. V shed 0 bases and J shed 7 bases, with 10 bases lying between them. CDR3 loop: CASSLVWTDEAFF. In DNA form, the CDR3 reads TGCGCCAGCAGCTTGGTCTGGACAGATGAAGCTTTCTTT.

This clonotype was counted ten times or more. V gene TRBV2 combines with J gene TRBJ2-7; D is ambiguous. The CDR3 contains 17 residues. Between the trimmed V and J ends, which lost 6 bases and 2 bases, there was a span of 23 bases. CDR1 and CDR2 (germline): SNHLY, FYNNEI. CDR3 in DNA: TGTGCCAGCAGACCCTACAATTTAAGGGTGGTTACCTACGAGCAGTACTTC. As protein: CASRPYNLRVVTYEQYF.

This clonotype was seen a few times. The gene calls are TRBV20-1 and TRBJ1-5; D remains unclear. This CDR3 is built from 18 residues. Germline CDR1 is DFQATT and CDR2 is SNEGSKA (reference sequence). V was cut by 4 bases and J by 0 bases, with 22 bases left in between. In DNA form, the CDR3 reads TGCAGTGCTACTGCAAAGACCGGAGTGGGCAATAGCAATCAGCCCCAGCATTTT. This sequence encodes CSATAKTGVGNSNQPQHF.

This clonotype was found a few times. The genes are TRBV7-9 and TRBJ1-1; D unclear. The CDR3 runs 16 residues. Germline CDR1 is SEHNR and CDR2 is FQNEAQ (reference sequence). V was shortened by 5 bases and J by 1 base, with 17 bases between the two germline ends. The CDR3 is CASSPTLDQANTEAFF. CDR3 in DNA: TGTGCCAGCAGCCCGACCCTTGATCAGGCGAACACTGAAGCTTTCTTT.

This chain joins TRBV28 and TRBJ2-1; no clear D. V lost 6 bases, J lost 6 bases, and 21 bases lay in between. The CDR3 totals 16 residues. Germline CDR1 and CDR2: MDHEN and SYDVKM. The chain's CDR3 is CASRGKGSGWGNEQFF. The CDR3 DNA is TGTGCCAGCAGAGGTAAAGGGTCCGGCTGGGGCAATGAGCAGTTCTTC.

This clonotype was picked up a small number of times. This rearrangement joins TRBV30 to TRBJ2-5, with TRBD1 matching 10 bases. The V and J ends lost 3 bases and 1 base, in that order; junction bases with no gene match: 5. This CDR3 has 15 amino acids. CDR1 and CDR2 (germline): GTSNPN, SVGIG (reference sequence). The CDR3 DNA sequence: TGTGCCTGGAGCCGGGACAGGGGCCCCCAAGAGACCCAGTACTTC. Translated: CAWSRDRGPQETQYF.

This clonotype was detected a few times. This rearrangement joins TRBV3-1 to TRBJ1-4; 8 bases are a match to TRBD1. Germline loops: CDR1 LGHDT, CDR2 YNNKEL (reference sequence). J gave up 12 bases and V 0 bases, and 12 bases lay outside the gene matches. The CDR3 extends over 16 amino acids. DNA for the CDR3: TGTGCCAGCAGCCAAGAGTGGTTGACAGGGGAAGGGGAACTGTTTTTT. It specifies CASSQEWLTGEGELFF.

This chain uses TRBV15 with TRBJ2-5; D remains ambiguous. Trimming cost V 5 bases and J 6 bases, with 7 bases left between them. Germline lookup yields CDR1 LNHNV and CDR2 YYDKDF (reference sequence). The CDR3 covers 11 residues. CDR3 nucleotides: TGTGCCACCAGCGGCGCGAAGACCCAGTACTTC. The encoded protein is CATSGAKTQYF.

CDR3 in amino acids: CAISPGTGGTNVLTF. CDR3 DNA: TGTGCCATCAGTCCCGGGACAGGGGGAACCAACGTCCTGACTTTC. The chain links TRBV10-3 to TRBJ2-6; the match to TRBD1 covers 11 bases. CDR3 size: 15 residues. Per germline, CDR1 ENHRY and CDR2 SYGVKD. Trimming removed 5 bases from V and 8 bases from J; junction bases left unmatched: 5.

The chain uses TRBV19 and TRBJ2-1; 11 positions agree with TRBD2. The CDR3 sequence is 16 residues long. Germline CDR1 is LNHDA and CDR2 is SQIVND (reference sequence). Trimming took 4 bases from V and 2 from J; bases not matched to a gene: 4. The DNA for the CDR3 is TGTGCCAGTAGTACAATAGCGGGAGGGGCCTACAATGAGCAGTTCTTC. This codes for CASSTIAGGAYNEQFF.

This rearrangement joins TRBV20-1 to TRBJ2-1, with D hard to call. Germline V gene data show CDR1 as DFQATT and CDR2 as SNEGSKA (reference sequence). V lost 1 base, J lost 0 bases, and 7 bases lay in between. There are 14 residues in the CDR3. CDR3 coding DNA: TGCAGTGCTAGAGGTTCCAGCTCCTACAATGAGCAGTTCTTC. Translating it yields CSARGSSSYNEQFF.

The chain carries TRBV11-2 and TRBJ2-1; a weak D match, TRBD2 (6 bases). CDR3 size: 16 residues. V was pared by 6 bases and J by 5 bases, with 20 bases between. CDR1 SGHAT and CDR2 FQNNGV come from the germline V gene. The CDR3: CASRSLSGRGDNEQFF. The CDR3 nucleotides read TGTGCCAGCAGATCGCTGTCCGGGCGGGGTGACAATGAGCAGTTCTTC.

This chain uses TRBV11-2 with TRBJ1-1; the D is unclear. The CDR3 runs to 18 residues. Germline V gene sequence: CDR1 SGHAT, CDR2 FQNNGV. The ends were cut back, 2 bases at V and 3 bases at J, with 22 bases in the middle. Here the CDR3 reads CASSLSPLTTNGDTEAFF. The CDR3 DNA is TGTGCCAGCAGCTTATCCCCCCTTACGACAAATGGGGACACTGAAGCTTTCTTT.

V and J are TRBV12-3 or TRBV12-4 and TRBJ1-3; the D is unclear. The CDR3 extends over 14 amino acids. Trimming took off 1 base at V and 2 bases at J, with 6 bases between the two ends. The CDR3 bases are TGTGCCAGCAGTTTAGTAGCGGCTGGAAACACCATATATTTT. Residues: CASSLVAAGNTIYF.

As for this clonotype: A much larger clone lies a single base off, so this may be a read error. The rearrangement links TRBV6-6 to TRBJ1-1, with no clear D. V was pared by 9 bases and J by 6 bases, with 11 bases between. The CDR3 contains 11 residues. Germline lookup yields CDR1 MNHNY and CDR2 SVGAGI (reference sequence). DNA of the CDR3: TGTGCCAGTATAGGGTTCGCTGAAGCTTTCTTT. Its translation is CASIGFAEAFF.

This clonotype was observed many times. The rearrangement uses TRBV5-1 and TRBJ2-1; tentatively, D is TRBD1 (6 bases). V was shortened by 0 bases and J by 8 bases, with 9 bases between the two germline ends. The CDR3 covers 13 residues. Germline CDR1 SGHRS, CDR2 YFSETQ. The DNA of the CDR3 is TGCGCCAGCAGCTTGGCAGGGGTCGATGAGCAGTTCTTC. Amino acid sequence: CASSLAGVDEQFF.

This clonotype was recorded a few times. The V and J genes are TRBV9 and TRBJ2-1; TRBD2 agrees at 7 bases. The CDR3 sequence is 15 residues long. Losses at the gene ends were 3 bases for V and 4 bases for J; bases not matched to a gene: 7. The V gene's germline CDR1 is SGDLS and CDR2 YYNGEE. In DNA form, the CDR3 reads TGTGCCAGCAGCGCCGGGGGGTGGGAGTACAATGAGCAGTTCTTC. This translates into CASSAGGWEYNEQFF.

This clonotype came up many times. The chain joins TRBV6-1 to TRBJ2-7; D not certain. Germline V lookup: CDR1 MNHNS, CDR2 SASEGT. The CDR3 is 14 residues long. The ends were cut back, 5 bases at V and 3 bases at J, with 14 bases in the middle. The CDR3 protein is CASSRTGTFYEQYF. CDR3 bases: TGTGCCAGCAGTCGGACGGGTACTTTCTACGAGCAGTACTTC.